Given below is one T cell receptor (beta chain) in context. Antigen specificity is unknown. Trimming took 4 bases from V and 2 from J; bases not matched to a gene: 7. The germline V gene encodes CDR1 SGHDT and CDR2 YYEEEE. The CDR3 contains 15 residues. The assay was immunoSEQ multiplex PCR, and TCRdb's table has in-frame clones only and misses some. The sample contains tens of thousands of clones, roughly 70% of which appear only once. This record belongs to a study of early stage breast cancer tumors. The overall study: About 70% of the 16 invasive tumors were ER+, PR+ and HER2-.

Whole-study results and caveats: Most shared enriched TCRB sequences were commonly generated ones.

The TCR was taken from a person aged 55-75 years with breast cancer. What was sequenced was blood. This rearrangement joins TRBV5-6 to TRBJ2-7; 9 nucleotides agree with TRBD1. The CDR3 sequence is CASSTYRGPPYEQYF. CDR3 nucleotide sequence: TGTGCCAGCAGCACCTACAGGGGGCCCCCCTACGAGCAGTACTTC.